This T cell receptor (beta chain) stems from a study of beta chain features in type 1 diabetes. V was cut by 3 bases and J by 4 bases, with 9 bases left in between. The CDR3 covers 13 residues. Germline CDR1 and CDR2: SGHAT and FQNNGV. This clone was counted only a few times. Since all of the isolated RNA was reverse transcribed, expressed TCRB transcripts were what got sequenced. Repertoires were generated with immunoSEQ multiplex PCR, while TCRdb's copy carries only in-frame clones and drops some. The sample lists 300,000 to 350,000 clones, 7.5% to 9% occurring once. The V call is TRBV11-2, the J call TRBJ1-2, with D uncertain. What was sequenced was central memory CD4+ T cells from blood. The sequence was collected from a woman under 30 in good health. CDR3 loop: CASSLNTGYGYTF. The DNA for the CDR3 is TGTGCCAGCAGCTTGAACACGGGCTATGGCTACACCTTC.